This T cell receptor (beta chain) stems from a study of beta chain features in type 1 diabetes. Study-level information: Patients and healthy donors were similar in age, gender and cell yields. Whole-study findings and limits: For Type 1 diabetes patients, all four CD4+ subsets carried TCRB CDR3s that were moderately but significantly shorter.

Germline values: CDR1 SGHRS, CDR2 YFSETQ. The germline V and J ends were trimmed by 4 bases and 6 bases, with 11 bases remaining between them. This CDR3 is 12 amino acids long. In the case of this clone: Its cognate antigen is unknown.

Every isolated RNA sample was fully reverse transcribed, so sequencing captured expressed TCRB transcripts. Several million reads was the average for naive, central memory and regulatory T cell samples. Measured with immunoSEQ multiplex PCR; TCRdb has only the in-frame clones, and not every one. The data show 600,000 or so clones, around 15% seen once. The chain carries TRBV5-1 and TRBJ2-7; D may correspond to TRBD1 or TRBD2 (5 bases each). The sequenced material came from naive CD4+ T cells from blood. The sequence came from a man aged 18-30 years with type 1 diabetes. The CDR3 protein is CASSLSRGEQYF. In DNA, the CDR3 is TGCGCCAGCAGCCTGTCGAGGGGCGAGCAGTACTTC.